A selection of T cell receptor beta chains follows, all from one sample in a study of PD-1 blockade in mismatch repair-deficient tumors. Clones were read by immunoSEQ multiplex PCR, and TCRdb kept only the in-frame ones, dropping some. The sample records approximately 25,000 clones, about 83% being singletons. Sequenced here: peripheral blood, sampled 12 weeks after starting pembrolizumab. The receptor source for this set is an adult with mismatch repair-deficient cancer. Both conserved end residues are part of each CDR3. Fields, in order: J gene, D gene, CDR3 length, V gene, clone size, CDR3 DNA, CDR3 protein. A D gene is named only where the DNA matches it firmly. Size tells how often a clone was seen (once, few, many) or the class of an expanded clone, and some rows leave it out.

>TRBJ1-5|NA|14|TRBV7-2|few
TGTGCCAGCAGCTTCGAGAAAGGCACTCAGCCCCAGCATTTT
CASSFEKGTQPQHF
>TRBJ2-1|NA|15|TRBV6-1|NA
TGTGCCAGCAGTGTAGGAGGTCCCCCCTACAATGAGCAGTTCTTC
CASSVGGPPYNEQFF
>TRBJ2-1|NA|15|TRBV10-2|NA
TGCGCCAGCAGTGAGTCGCCCGACAGGATCAATGAGCAGTTCTTC
CASSESPDRINEQFF
>TRBJ2-2|NA|13|TRBV7-6|NA
TGTGCCAGCAGCTTGTATGAAACCGGGGAGCTGTTTTTT
CASSLYETGELFF
>TRBJ1-4|NA|16|TRBV18|NA
TGTGCCAGCTCACCCCAGGGACGGAAAACTAATGAAAAACTGTTTTTT
CASSPQGRKTNEKLFF
>TRBJ2-7|TRBD1|14|TRBV5-6|NA
TGTGCCAGCAGCTGGGGACAGGTCACCTACGAGCAGTACTTC
CASSWGQVTYEQYF
>TRBJ2-3|TRBD2|13|TRBV5-1|NA
TGCGCCAGCAAGCGGACTAGTACAGATACGCAGTATTTT
CASKRTSTDTQYF
>TRBJ1-3|NA|18|TRBV7-8|NA
TGTGCCAGCAGCTTCCTTAAAAGACCCGTCGACTCTGGAAACACCATATATTTT
CASSFLKRPVDSGNTIYF
>TRBJ2-1|TRBD2|15|TRBV29-1|NA
TGCAGCGTTGATGGGGCTAGCGGGAGAGAGAATGAGCAGTTCTTC
CSVDGASGRENEQFF
>TRBJ2-1|TRBD1|15|TRBV30|NA
TGTGCCTCGGGGGACAGGTACCGCTCCTACAATGAGCAGTTCTTC
CASGDRYRSYNEQFF
>TRBJ2-7|NA|15|TRBV18|NA
TGTGCCAGCTCACCACAGAGACAGGTAACCTACGAGCAGTACTTC
CASSPQRQVTYEQYF
>TRBJ2-7|NA|13|TRBV30|once
TGTGCCTGGAACCCAGGGTTTAACTACGAGCAGTACTTC
CAWNPGFNYEQYF
>TRBJ2-1|NA|14|TRBV5-4|once
TGTGCCAGCAGCCACCCGGGCCCCAACAATGAGCAGTTCTTC
CASSHPGPNNEQFF
>TRBJ1-1|NA|14|TRBV27|NA
TGTGCCAGCAGTTTATCGTGGGGGCGGAGTGAAGCTTTCTTT
CASSLSWGRSEAFF
>TRBJ2-7|TRBD1|13|TRBV7-2|NA
TGTGCCAGCAGCCAGACAGGGACCTACGAGCAGTACTTC
CASSQTGTYEQYF
>TRBJ1-1|NA|11|TRBV30|few
TGTGCCTGGAGTGCCTTATATGAAGCTTTCTTT
CAWSALYEAFF
>TRBJ2-6|TRBD1|17|TRBV5-4|NA
TGTGCCAGCAGAGCGGGACAGGGGGCGCGGGGGGCCAACGTCCTGACTTTC
CASRAGQGARGANVLTF
>TRBJ1-4|NA|15|TRBV15|NA
TGTGCCACCAGCAGAAACAGTGCAACTAATGAAAAACTGTTTTTT
CATSRNSATNEKLFF
>TRBJ2-7|NA|15|TRBV11-2|NA
TGTGCCAGCAGCTTAGCCCCAAGGACGGACTACGAGCAGTACTTC
CASSLAPRTDYEQYF
>TRBJ1-1|NA|14|TRBV7-9|NA
TGTGCCAGCAGCCCCCCGGGGGGTGGAACTGAAGCTTTCTTT
CASSPPGGGTEAFF
>TRBJ1-4|NA|16|TRBV5-4|hyperexpanded
TGTGCCAGCAGCTTGGGGGGTCGGGGGTCTAATGAAAAACTGTTTTTT
CASSLGGRGSNEKLFF
>TRBJ2-7|NA|14|TRBV29-1|NA
TGCAGCGCTCGCGGTCGGGGGAGCTCCTACGAGCAGTACTTC
CSARGRGSSYEQYF
>TRBJ2-1|NA|16|TRBV9|NA
TGTGCCAGCAGCGATTCTGTGGCGGGCCCATACAATGAGCAGTTCTTC
CASSDSVAGPYNEQFF
>TRBJ2-6|TRBD2|20|TRBV28|NA
TGTGCCAGCAGTTTAATTGGAGTCGGCGGGAGGTCCTCTGGGGCCAACGTCCTGACTTTC
CASSLIGVGGRSSGANVLTF
>TRBJ2-7|NA|11|TRBV11-2|NA
TGTGCCAGCAGTCAATCCTACGAGCAGTACTTC
CASSQSYEQYF
>TRBJ2-3|TRBD2|17|TRBV11-2|NA
TGTGCCAGCAGCTTCCGACTAGCGGGAGGCCGAGCAGATACGCAGTATTTT
CASSFRLAGGRADTQYF
>TRBJ2-3|NA|15|TRBV9|NA
TGTGCCAGCAGCGTGGCAGGAGGGCACGCAGATACGCAGTATTTT
CASSVAGGHADTQYF
>TRBJ2-7|TRBD2|15|TRBV28|NA
TGTGCCAGCAGTCCGACTAGCGGGTTTACCTACGAGCAGTACTTC
CASSPTSGFTYEQYF
>TRBJ2-3|NA|16|TRBV5-6|NA
TGTGCCAGCAGCCCAATCGGGGTTGGCCCCACAGATACGCAGTATTTT
CASSPIGVGPTDTQYF
>TRBJ2-7|TRBD1|12|TRBV10-3|few
TGTGCCACGCGCCCGACAGGGTACGAGCAGTACTTC
CATRPTGYEQYF
>TRBJ2-7|NA|13|TRBV28|NA
TGTGCCAGCAGTTTATCGACCTCCTACGAGCAGTACTTC
CASSLSTSYEQYF
>TRBJ2-7|NA|15|TRBV6-1|NA
TGTGCCAGCAGGACGCCCCCGGACGGAACCTACGAGCAGTACTTC
CASRTPPDGTYEQYF
>TRBJ1-4|NA|18|TRBV4-1|NA
TGCGCCAGCAGCCAAGTCCGAGGGACCAGGAATGATCGCGAAAAACTGTTTTTT
CASSQVRGTRNDREKLFF
>TRBJ2-7|NA|14|TRBV18|few
TGTGCCAGCTCACCGGGAGTAGGGTCCTACGAGCAGTACTTC
CASSPGVGSYEQYF
>TRBJ1-1|TRBD1|16|TRBV19|once
TGTGCCAGTACGGGGACAGGGAGGAGGGGAAAGACTGAAGCTTTCTTT
CASTGTGRRGKTEAFF
>TRBJ2-1|NA|13|TRBV5-1|large
TGCGCCAGCAGGCCCCCAGTCGGCAATGAGCAGTTCTTC
CASRPPVGNEQFF
>TRBJ1-2|NA|12|TRBV7-9|NA
TGTGCCAGCAGCTTTGGCGGGGCTGGCTACACCTTC
CASSFGGAGYTF
>TRBJ2-1|TRBD2|15|TRBV6-4|few
TGTGCCAGCAGTGAAGCGGGAGGCTCCTACAATGAGCAGTTCTTC
CASSEAGGSYNEQFF
>TRBJ1-4|TRBD1|17|TRBV23-1|few
TGCGCCAGCAGTCAATCAGCGACGGGACAGGTTAATGAAAAACTGTTTTTT
CASSQSATGQVNEKLFF
>TRBJ1-3|NA|15|TRBV6-5|NA
TGTGCCAGCAGCCGCGATGGAGTCTCTGGAAACACCATATATTTT
CASSRDGVSGNTIYF
>TRBJ2-7|TRBD2|15|TRBV4-1|NA
TGCGCCAGCAGCCAGGGTCTAGCGGGAGGAGACGAGCAGTACTTC
CASSQGLAGGDEQYF
>TRBJ2-7|TRBD2|16|TRBV28|few
TGTGCCAGCAGTCTATTAGGGGGGACTAGTGCGTACGAGCAGTACTTC
CASSLLGGTSAYEQYF
>TRBJ2-2|TRBD1|13|TRBV6-4|NA
TGTGCCAGCAGTGAACAGGGGTACGGGGAGCTGTTTTTT
CASSEQGYGELFF
>TRBJ2-7|TRBD2|15|TRBV6-6|NA
TGTGCCAGCAGTTACGGGGGACTAGCGGGAGCCGAGCAGTACTTC
CASSYGGLAGAEQYF
>TRBJ2-5|TRBD2|18|TRBV7-8|NA
TGTGCCAGCAGCCGCGAGGTAGCGGGAGTACGCACCCAAGAGACCCAGTACTTC
CASSREVAGVRTQETQYF
>TRBJ2-7|NA|14|TRBV5-5|NA
TGTGCCAGCAGCTTGGTTCGGGGCCCCTACGAGCAGTACTTC
CASSLVRGPYEQYF
>TRBJ2-5|NA|14|TRBV18|NA
TGTGCCAGCTCACCAGAGGGAACCTCCGGCCTGCAGTACTTC
CASSPEGTSGLQYF
>TRBJ2-5|TRBD2|16|TRBV7-2|NA
TGTGCCAGCAGCTTCGTGTACGGACTAGCGGGGGAGACCCAGTACTTC
CASSFVYGLAGETQYF
>TRBJ2-7|TRBD2|15|TRBV19|NA
TGTGCCAGTAGCAGACTAGCGGGGGCTTTTTACGAGCAGTACTTC
CASSRLAGAFYEQYF
>TRBJ2-1|TRBD2|14|TRBV6-4|NA
TGTGCCAGCAGTCTAGCGGGAGAAAACAATGAGCAGTTCTTC
CASSLAGENNEQFF
>TRBJ2-1|NA|17|TRBV5-1|NA
TGCGCCAGCAGCTTGTCGTGGGAGTGTCTCTGCGGCAATGAGCAGTTCTTC
CASSLSWECLCGNEQFF
>TRBJ2-3|TRBD2|15|TRBV13|NA
TGTGCCAGCAGCCATCTAGCGGGCCGCACAGATACGCAGTATTTT
CASSHLAGRTDTQYF
>TRBJ1-1|NA|12|TRBV11-3|NA
TGTGCCAGCAGCCAAAATCGGGGGGAAGCTTTCTTT
CASSQNRGEAFF
>TRBJ2-7|TRBD1|12|TRBV27|few
TGTGCCAGCAGCCATGGACAGGGCGAGCAGTACTTC
CASSHGQGEQYF